This TCR beta chain appears in the sequencing data of a study of T cells in Graves' hyperthyroidism and ophthalmopathy. TCR beta CDR3 sequences were amplified from RNA transcripts. Initially, a first-round RT-PCR of the TCR CDR3 employed the HTBI primer set. TCRdb reprocessed the multiplex PCR reads with MiXCR, giving one entry per CDR3 protein. Of fewer than 450,000 distinct CDR3 sequences listed, around a sixth are singletons. General study findings and limits: Within blood appeared most thyroid clonotypes that had expanded above 0.001.

The CDR3 has 15 amino acids. V was trimmed by 7 bases and J by 4 bases, leaving 16 bases between them. Germline CDR1 MDHEN, CDR2 SYDVKM. About this clonotype itself: What it binds is not known.

This chain joins TRBV28 and TRBJ1-4; D may be TRBD1 (5 bases). Sequencing input: blood. The receptor's source is a man aged 18 to 30 with Graves' ophthalmopathy. CDR3 loop: CASKNYRRGNEKLFF. The CDR3 coding sequence is TGTGCCAGCAAAAACTACCGGAGGGGTAATGAAAAACTGTTTTTT.